This T cell receptor (beta chain) was captured by sequencing in a study of Graves' ophthalmopathy and Graves' hyperthyroidism. Scientists amplified the TCR beta CDR3 regions from RNA transcripts. An opening RT-PCR round employed HTBI primers and preceded a second-round multiplex PCR. TCRdb passed the multiplex PCR reads through MiXCR, listing each CDR3 protein once. The data contain about 550,000 distinct CDR3 sequences, under 40% of them seen just once; the ten biggest clones take up 4% to 5%. V gave up 7 bases and J gave up 7 bases, with 14 bases separating them. Germline CDR1 SGHRS, CDR2 YFSETQ. This CDR3 is built from 13 residues. Ten or more counts support this clonotype. Clinical symptoms, serum thyroxine, TRAb, thyroid ultrasound and orbital computed tomography determined diagnosis.

The chain joins TRBV5-1 to TRBJ2-2; weak D call: TRBD1 (5 bases). Material: peripheral blood or thyroid tissue (not recorded which). The sequence came from an adult man with Graves' hyperthyroidism. In nucleotides, the CDR3 is TGCGCCAGCTCCTCCAGGGTTAGCGGGGAGCTGTTTTTT. It codes for CASSSRVSGELFF. The complete variable domain, with remaining parts taken from reference TRBV5-1 and TRBJ2-2, reads KAGVTQTPRYLIKTRGQQVTLSCSPISGHRSVSWYQQTPGQGLQFLFEYFSETQRNKGNFPGRFSGRQFSNSRSEMNVSTLELGDSALYLCASSSRVSGELFFGEGSRLTVL.